What follows describes a single T cell receptor (beta chain). The germline V gene encodes CDR1 MNHEY and CDR2 SMNVEV (reference sequence). Unmatched junction bases numbered 14, after V lost 8 bases and J lost 8 bases. This CDR3 comprises 15 residues. The data derive from a study of blood T cell repertoires in COVID-19. Study background: Donors in the United States, Italy and Spain gave samples during acute or convalescent COVID-19. PBMCs, B-cell-depleted T cells, or T cells were the source of the cDNA or gDNA that made up the material.

Original processing notes: Nucleated cell counts were estimated from reference gene primer amplification. Data came from immunoSEQ multiplex PCR; TCRdb stores just in-frame clones and leaves some out. V, J and clone size are taken as reported in that table, and D and trimming were inferred from the DNA itself. Among over 150,000 clones, about 86% were seen once, and the ten largest hold approximately 18%. Sequenced sample: peripheral blood. The chain combines TRBV27 with TRBJ1-2; 10 positions match TRBD1. This sequence was found in a woman in her 70s who had recovered from COVID-19. CDR3 sequence (DNA): TGTGCCAGCCGCCGTCCCGGGACAGGGGCGGTGGGCTACACCTTC. This encodes CASRRPGTGAVGYTF.